The source of this T cell receptor (beta chain) is a study of blood T cell repertoires in COVID-19 (dated by TCRdb to 2018 to 2020). Regarding the study in general: Samples covering the acute and convalescent phases of COVID-19 were provided by collaborators in the United States, Italy and Spain. The material from the prospective study consisted of cDNA or gDNA derived from T cells, B-cell-depleted T cells, or PBMCs. Subjects who had been exposed to COVID-19, were actively infected with it, or had recovered from it provided the deeply sampled blood TCRbeta repertoires that made up the dataset. The repertoires were made available in a free public database intended to serve as a resource for research on the immune response to SARS-CoV-2. Samples came from the ongoing ImmuneRACE study (first 160 participants) plus 1,254 subjects from 6 global collaborators. The sample metadata nearly always contained a de-identified subject ID, COVID-19 status, age in years and sex. Where available, HLA class I and class II types were taken from metadata supplied by the sample provider and were not determined by assay-based typing. What the study reported, not specific to this receptor: The quantity of clinical and demographic metadata differed by source and by participant and was supplied without curation.

Collaborating institutions collected whole blood in K2EDTA tubes following their own protocols. For TCRbeta analysis, collaborator samples were shipped as frozen whole blood, as isolated PBMCs, or as DNA extracted from either sample type. The CDR3 measures 13 amino acids from cysteine to phenylalanine. Just CDR3 DNA is preserved here, 39 bases in frame from base 1. The junction shows trimming of 1 base on V and 7 bases on J, plus 8 bases between the germline ends. CDR1 SEHNR and CDR2 FQNEAQ were looked up in the germline V gene (reference sequence). TCRbeta CDR3 regions were amplified from genomic DNA by means of the immunoSEQ Assay, a bias-controlled multiplex PCR. The paper's processing steps were these. The number of nucleated cells in each sample was estimated by amplification of reference gene primers within the assay. Sequence reads were collapsed and filtered to measure the absolute abundance of every unique TCRbeta CDR3 rearrangement. Productive Simpson clonality was computed per sample as the square root of Simpson's diversity index over productive rearrangements. TCRdb retrieved this table from immuneACCESS and kept in-frame rearrangements only. Not all clones are present; in checked studies, unresolved V genes account for under half, and no reason is known for the remainder. V, J and clone size reflect that table, while D and trimming were determined from the DNA. The sample includes 250,000 or so clones, with roughly 85% observed a single time. About 3% of the sample is in the top ten clones.

As regards this clone: Its antigen has not been determined. Nothing much larger sits one base from this clone, and base qualities are not available.

This receptor was obtained from a woman under 40 with active or convalescent COVID-19. Sequencing was done on a sample of peripheral blood. The chain employs TRBV7-9 and TRBJ2-1, with TRBD2 tentatively as D gene (6 bases match). This receptor has the CDR3 CASSLVEGNEQFF. The DNA sequence is as follows: TGTGCCAGCAGCTTAGTGGAGGGTAATGAGCAGTTCTTC.